Following are 27 T cell receptor beta chains from one sample sequenced in a study of vaccination effects on CD4 cells after COVID-19. After expansion with viral peptide pools in the ViraFEST assay, antigen-specific CD4+ T cells were sequenced. CD4+ T cell isolation took place after 10 days of culture. The person acquired a PCR-confirmed SARS-CoV-2 infection between March and December 2020. The antigens of these receptors remain unknown. TCRdb's table, derived via immunoSEQ multiplex PCR, lists solely in-frame clones and lacks some. The sample yields 55,000 or so clones, around three quarters seen once. The starting material was CD4+ T cells from PBMCs cultured with HIV peptides, obtained before COVID-19 vaccination. Subset here: HIV-1 Nef peptide pool negative control/reference culture. The receptors come from a human donor who had a prior SARS-CoV-2 infection.

The chain carries TRBV4-3 and TRBJ2-2, with D hard to call. Germline-derived CDR1 and CDR2 are LGHNA and YSLEER. V gave up 1 base and J gave up 3 bases, with 9 bases separating them. The CDR3 spans 15 residues. The CDR3 loop is CASSQGSADTGELFF. The DNA for the CDR3 is TGCGCCAGCAGCCAAGGGTCCGCGGACACCGGGGAGCTGTTTTTT.

The chain uses TRBV4-2 and TRBJ1-2; 7 nucleotides line up with TRBD1. This CDR3 spans 15 amino acids. From germline, CDR1 is LGHNA and CDR2 YNFKEQ. V lost 5 bases and J lost 0; bases outside the gene matches: 6. The CDR3 sequence is CASSSHRGTNYGYTF. CDR3 nucleotide sequence: TGTGCCAGCAGCTCACACAGGGGAACTAACTATGGCTACACCTTC.

The chain couples TRBV2 to TRBJ2-5, with 8 bases identical to TRBD1. With 8 bases clipped from V and 2 bases from J, the junction kept 7 bases outside the gene matches. The CDR3 sequence is 14 residues long. CDR1 and CDR2 from the germline V gene are SNHLY and FYNNEI. The CDR3 DNA is TGTGCCAGCGGACGACAGGGGTATCAAGAGACCCAGTACTTC. This translates into CASGRQGYQETQYF.

This clone was observed a handful of times. This chain connects TRBV5-6 to TRBJ1-2; D possibly corresponds to TRBD1 (6 bases). The CDR3 is 15 amino acids. Germline CDR1 and CDR2: SGHDT and YYEEEE. V was pared by 0 bases and J by 8 bases, with 17 bases between. DNA for the CDR3: TGTGCCAGCAGCTTGGTACAGGGCCCCAGGTGGGGCTACACCTTC. Protein sequence: CASSLVQGPRWGYTF.

The CDR3 here is CASSILAGGPYEQYF. The CDR3 region has the DNA TGCGCCAGCAGCATTCTAGCGGGGGGGCCATACGAGCAGTACTTC. The genes are TRBV23-1 and TRBJ2-7; 12 positions match TRBD2. TRBV23-1 is flagged as an ORF with uncertain function. J gave up 4 bases and V 6 bases, and 7 bases lay outside the gene matches. This CDR3 region has 15 residues.

V is TRBV15 and J is TRBJ1-3; perhaps TRBD1 as D (5 bases). Trimming took off 1 base at V and 0 bases at J, with 10 bases between the two ends. This CDR3 is built from 16 residues. CDR1 is LNHNV, CDR2 YYDKDF, per germline (reference sequence). CDR3 sequence: CATSRAGQTSGNTIYF. The CDR3 nucleotides read TGTGCCACCAGCAGAGCAGGGCAGACCTCTGGAAACACCATATATTTT.

The genes are TRBV2 and TRBJ1-1; D remains unclear. CDR1 is SNHLY, CDR2 FYNNEI, per germline. Trimming took off 2 bases at V and 2 bases at J, with 9 bases between the two ends. There are 14 residues in the CDR3. CDR3 DNA sequence: TGTGCCAGCAGTGAATCGGGCAGAAACACTGAAGCTTTCTTT. This sequence encodes CASSESGRNTEAFF.

This rearrangement joins TRBV6-1 to TRBJ2-5; 9 bases map to TRBD2. The germline V gene encodes CDR1 MNHNS and CDR2 SASEGT. The CDR3 spans 15 residues. With 3 bases clipped from V and 1 base from J, the junction kept 3 bases outside the gene matches. The CDR3 sequence: CASSDSGGLQETQYF. CDR3 coding DNA: TGTGCCAGCAGTGATAGCGGGGGCCTCCAAGAGACCCAGTACTTC.

V and J are TRBV5-4 and TRBJ2-7; 11 bases align to TRBD2. Unmatched junction bases numbered 6, after V lost 1 base and J lost 6 bases. The germline V gene has CDR1 SGHNT and CDR2 YYREEE (reference sequence). The CDR3 extends over 15 amino acids. In DNA form, the CDR3 reads TGTGCCAGCAGCTTGAAGGCTAGCGGGAGGTCCGAGCAGTACTTC. Translating it yields CASSLKASGRSEQYF.

Comments on this clone: Other DNA sequences in this sample translate to the same CDR3. The genes are TRBV9 and TRBJ2-5, with 8 nucleotides matching TRBD1. V shed 3 bases, J shed 7 bases, and the junction held 5 bases outside the gene matches. CDR3 size: 13 residues. Germline V gene lookup returns CDR1 SGDLS and CDR2 YYNGEE. The CDR3 DNA sequence: TGTGCCAGCAGCGCCGGACAGGGCGGGACCCAGTACTTC. It is translated as CASSAGQGGTQYF.

The chain recombines TRBV3-1 (or the pseudogene TRBV3-2) with TRBJ2-2, with D tentatively TRBD1 (6 bases). CDR1 and CDR2 (germline): LGHDT, YNNKEL (reference sequence). The V gene lost 1 base and the J gene lost 4 bases, with 19 bases spanning the gap. CDR3 length: 18 residues. CDR3 sequence: CASSQVVSGTFGTGELFF. The CDR3 DNA reads TGTGCCAGCAGCCAAGTGGTGTCCGGGACATTCGGCACCGGGGAGCTGTTTTTT.

The chain recombines TRBV5-1 with TRBJ2-3; D unclear. V gave up 0 bases and J gave up 2 bases, with 7 bases separating them. The germline V gene has CDR1 SGHRS and CDR2 YFSETQ. The CDR3 is 14 residues long. This CDR3 reads CASSLGSHTDTQYF. CDR3 coding DNA: TGCGCCAGCAGCTTGGGGTCCCACACAGATACGCAGTATTTT. The full variable domain, in which reference TRBV5-1 and TRBJ2-3 provide the parts outside the CDR3, is KAGVTQTPRYLIKTRGQQVTLSCSPISGHRSVSWYQQTPGQGLQFLFEYFSETQRNKGNFPGRFSGRQFSNSRSEMNVSTLELGDSALYLCASSLGSHTDTQYFGPGTRLTVL.

J is TRBJ1-4 and V is TRBV6-5; D gene uncertain. The CDR3 runs to 15 residues. The germline gives CDR1 MNHEY, CDR2 SVGAGI. V dropped 0 bases and J dropped 6 bases, with 11 bases sitting between them. CDR3 in DNA: TGTGCCAGCAGTTACTCGCCGGGGATGGATGAAAAACTGTTTTTT. It encodes CASSYSPGMDEKLFF.

This clone was picked up a small number of times. The V call is TRBV18, the J call TRBJ2-7; 7 positions agree with TRBD1. The germline CDR1 and CDR2 sequences are KGHSH and LQKENI. The CDR3 runs 15 residues. J gave up 2 bases and V 1 base, and 5 bases lay outside the gene matches. CDR3 in DNA: TGTGCCAGCTCACCACGTTCGGGACAGCCCTACGAGCAGTACTTC. This codes for CASSPRSGQPYEQYF.

This clone has just a few counts. The chain joins TRBV2 to TRBJ2-3; D may be TRBD1 or TRBD2 (6 bases each). Per the germline V gene, CDR1 is SNHLY and CDR2 is FYNNEI. The CDR3 is 15 residues long. V dropped 4 bases and J dropped 0 bases, with 11 bases sitting between them. DNA for the CDR3: TGTGCCAGCAGTGGTCCGGGGGCCAGCACAGATACGCAGTATTTT. Translation gives CASSGPGASTDTQYF.

This chain links TRBV10-3 with TRBJ2-5; a weak D match, TRBD1 (6 bases). The germline V gene has CDR1 ENHRY and CDR2 SYGVKD. The CDR3 totals 15 residues. The germline V and J ends were trimmed by 6 bases and 5 bases, with 19 bases remaining between them. The CDR3 sequence is CAISEGENWGETQYF. In nucleotides, the CDR3 is TGTGCCATCAGCGAGGGGGAAAACTGGGGGGAGACCCAGTACTTC.

This rearrangement joins TRBV10-3 to TRBJ1-4; no firm D call. CDR3 length equals 15 residues. V was trimmed by 10 bases and J by 0 bases, leaving 15 bases between them. CDR1 is ENHRY, CDR2 SYGVKD, per germline. DNA of the CDR3: TGTGCCACGAGGACGGGTGGTGCAACTAATGAAAAACTGTTTTTT. Its translation is CATRTGGATNEKLFF.

V usage is TRBV3-1 (or the pseudogene TRBV3-2) and J usage is TRBJ1-6; maybe TRBD1 (5 bases). Germline V gene sequence: CDR1 LGHDT, CDR2 YNNKEL (reference sequence). The CDR3 sequence is 14 residues long. Between the trimmed V and J ends, which lost 3 bases and 11 bases, there was a span of 14 bases. The CDR3 coding sequence is TGTGCCAGCAGCCAGTCCCAGGGCGGAACACCCCTCCACTTT. It yields the protein CASSQSQGGTPLHF.

J is TRBJ2-3 and V is TRBV11-3; D not resolved. CDR3 length: 15 residues. Germline CDR1 and CDR2: SGHNT and YENEEA. V shed 3 bases and J shed 6 bases, with 16 bases lying between them. The CDR3 protein is CASSLWASSGDTQYF. CDR3 in DNA: TGTGCCAGCAGCTTGTGGGCCTCCTCTGGGGATACGCAGTATTTT.

This chain joins TRBV30 and TRBJ2-7; D gene uncertain. This CDR3 comprises 14 residues. CDR1 GTSNPN and CDR2 SVGIG come from the germline V gene (reference sequence). Trimming took off 5 bases at V and 0 bases at J, with 14 bases between the two ends. The CDR3 region has the DNA TGTGCCTGGCTTGGCAAGGCTGGCTCCTACGAGCAGTACTTC. Translation: CAWLGKAGSYEQYF.

The gene calls are TRBV30 and TRBJ2-2; D gene uncertain. With 3 bases removed from V and 3 bases from J, the gap between germline ends came to 8 bases. Germline V gene data show CDR1 as GTSNPN and CDR2 as SVGIG (reference sequence). This CDR3 is built from 13 residues. CDR3 coding DNA: TGTGCCTGGAGAAATAGTTACACCGGGGAGCTGTTTTTT. Its protein product is CAWRNSYTGELFF.

The V gene is TRBV19, the J gene TRBJ2-3, with D possibly matching TRBD1 (5 bases). Germline V gene data show CDR1 as LNHDA and CDR2 as SQIVND (reference sequence). Trimming left V 5 bases short and J 1 base short, with 10 bases between. There are 14 residues in the CDR3. CDR3: CASSLRQRTDTQYF. As DNA, the CDR3 is TGTGCCAGTAGTCTCCGACAGCGCACAGATACGCAGTATTTT.

This clone was counted once. Other DNA sequences in the sample encode the same CDR3. This chain connects TRBV5-1 to TRBJ2-5; D ambiguous. Trimming took off 4 bases at V and 2 bases at J, with 3 bases between the two ends. The CDR3 is 11 residues long. Germline CDR1 SGHRS, CDR2 YFSETQ. CDR3 DNA sequence: TGCGCCAGCAGCGAACAAGAGACCCAGTACTTC. This gives the protein CASSEQETQYF.

J is TRBJ1-2 and V is TRBV18; 12 bases match TRBD1. The CDR3 is 16 amino acids. The trim removed 3 bases at V and 7 bases at J, leaving 9 bases unmatched. In germline, CDR1 is KGHSH, CDR2 LQKENI. The CDR3 sequence: CASSPEGTGGASGYTF. CDR3 in DNA: TGTGCCAGCTCACCCGAGGGGACAGGGGGCGCGTCTGGCTACACCTTC.

The chain links TRBV9 to TRBJ1-2; 8 positions match TRBD1. CDR1 and CDR2 from the germline V gene are SGDLS and YYNGEE. V lost 0 bases, J lost 5 bases, and 6 bases stayed unmatched. This CDR3 comprises 15 residues. The CDR3 sequence is CASSVAVTGEYGYTF. In nucleotides, the CDR3 is TGTGCCAGCAGCGTAGCGGTGACAGGGGAGTATGGCTACACCTTC.

The rearrangement uses TRBV5-1 and TRBJ1-4, with no clear D. The CDR3 is made up of 11 amino acids. Per the germline V gene, CDR1 is SGHRS and CDR2 is YFSETQ. Deletions cut 7 bases from V and 9 bases from J, with 10 bases between. CDR3 coding DNA: TGCGCCAGCCGGCAAGGGAAAAAACTGTTTTTT. Translated, it gives CASRQGKKLFF.

The chain is built from TRBV7-9 and TRBJ2-1; 7 positions agree with TRBD2. Per the germline V gene, CDR1 is SEHNR and CDR2 is FQNEAQ (reference sequence). V lost 4 bases to trimming and J lost 4 bases; unmatched junction nucleotides: 4. The CDR3 length is 14 residues. Here the CDR3 reads CASSSMGGYNEQFF. The DNA of the CDR3 is TGTGCCAGCAGCTCCATGGGAGGGTACAATGAGCAGTTCTTC.